A single sample is the source of the 29 T cell receptor beta chains below, sequenced in a study of tumor and adjacent non-tumor tissue in lung cancer (dated by TCRdb to the late 2010s). RNA was isolated from bulk unsorted tissue, and RNA quality was assessed with a NanoDrop ND-1000 and an Agilent 2100. Distant non-tumor tissue taken more than 3 cm from the tumor edge was used as the normal lung sample. The library came from multiplex PCR. The instrument was an Illumina HiSeq 2500. Following protocols modified from ARM-PCR, the researchers constructed TCRbeta libraries through three rounds of nested PCR with primers (Table S4). TCRdb took the public reads, trimmed them with fastp at Q25, ran MiXCR for clone calling and kept in-frame beta chains. Rows merge per CDR3 protein into single entries with the most common DNA and genes. The sample contains under 80,000 distinct CDR3 sequences, roughly three quarters of them found a single time. Clones ranked in the top ten supply more than 35% of the sample.

Sample: distant non-tumor lung tissue. The receptors were sampled from a man aged 55 to 70 with non-small cell lung cancer.

A word on this clonotype: A read error may account for a junction end that differs from germline. The rearrangement links TRBV4-1 to TRBJ2-7; D is possibly TRBD1 (6 bases). CDR1 is MGHRA, CDR2 YSYEKL, per germline. This CDR3 is 15 amino acids long. Here the CDR3 reads CASSYLTGTSYERYF. The DNA for the CDR3 is TGCGCCAGCAGCTACCTGACAGGAACCTCCTATGAGCGGTATTTC.

In regard to this clonotype: The junction differs from germline at one of its ends, possibly a read error. The chain couples TRBV6-1 to TRBJ2-1; 7 bases agree with TRBD1. The CDR3 length is 15 residues. Germline assignment: CDR1 MNHNS and CDR2 SASEGT. Written as DNA, the CDR3 is TGTGCCACTACAGTGACGACAGGGATTGACAATGAGCAGTCCTTC. Its protein product is CATTVTTGIDNEQSF.

The chain employs TRBV29-1 and TRBJ2-1; D gene ambiguous. This CDR3 has 15 residues. V shed 4 bases and J shed 4 bases, with 17 bases lying between them. Germline V lookup: CDR1 SQVTM, CDR2 ANQGSEA. The CDR3 region has the DNA TGCAGCGTTGGGGGTGGGCGGATCTCTTACAATGAGCAGTTCTTC. Its protein product is CSVGGGRISYNEQFF.

Only a few counts were recorded for this clonotype. The V and J genes are TRBV7-2 and TRBJ1-2; 9 positions match TRBD1. V lost 2 bases to trimming and J lost 7 bases; unmatched junction nucleotides: 11. The CDR3 sequence is 16 residues long. Germline V gives CDR1 SGHTA, CDR2 FQGNSA. The CDR3: CASSLSRTGTGSGYTF. CDR3 coding DNA: TGTGCCAGCAGCTTATCCCGGACCGGGACAGGGAGTGGCTACACCTTC.

About this clonotype itself: One end of the junction fails to match germline, which may point to a read error. The chain has TRBV4-1 and TRBJ2-2; a weak D match, TRBD1 (5 bases). This CDR3 has 16 residues. Germline loops: CDR1 MGHRA, CDR2 YSYEKL. The CDR3 DNA follows: TGCGCCAGCAGTCAAGAAACGACAGCTAACGCCGGGGAGCTGTTTTTT. Amino acid sequence: CASSQETTANAGELFF.

On this clonotype itself: This sequence may be a read error, since a much larger clone differs from it by one base. The genes are TRBV5-1 and TRBJ2-2, with TRBD1 matching over 10 bases. There are 14 residues in the CDR3. CDR1 and CDR2 from the germline V gene are SGHRS and YFSETQ. CDR3 sequence: CVSKTGGETGELFF. CDR3 DNA: TGCGTCAGCAAGACAGGGGGCGAAACCGGGGAGCTGTTTTTT. Filled out from reference TRBV5-1 and TRBJ2-2, the complete variable domain reads KAGVTQTPRYLIKTRGQQVTLSCSPISGHRSVSWYQQTPGQGLQFLFEYFSETQRNKGNFPGRFSGRQFSNSRSEMNVSTLELGDSALYLCVSKTGGETGELFFGEGSRLTVL.

This clonotype was seen a handful of times. Possible read error: a much larger clone is one base away. The V and J genes are TRBV11-2 and TRBJ2-3; 9 bases match TRBD1. With V trimmed by 7 bases and J by 6 bases, 8 bases remained unmatched. Germline CDR1 SGHAT, CDR2 FQNNGV. This CDR3 spans 14 amino acids. The CDR3 sequence is CASNRDREMDTQYF. Written as DNA, the CDR3 is TGTGCCAGCAACCGGGACAGGGAGATGGATACGCAGTATTTT. Variable domain in full (rest from reference TRBV11-2 and TRBJ2-3): EAGVAQSPRYKIIEKRQSVAFWCNPISGHATLYWYQQILGQGPKLLIQFQNNGVVDDSQLPKDRFSAERLKGVDSTLKIQPAKLEDSAVYLCASNRDREMDTQYFGPGTRLTVL.

This clonotype has a count of ten or more. The rearrangement uses TRBV20-1 and TRBJ2-7; D possibly matches TRBD1 or TRBD2 (5 bases each). Germline CDR1 is DFQATT and CDR2 is SNEGSKA (reference sequence). The CDR3 is made up of 14 amino acids. The V end lost 5 bases, the J end lost 2 bases, and 16 bases lay between the germline ends. CDR3 nucleotide sequence: TGCAGTGCTGGGACCCGACAGCGAACCTACGAGCAGTACTTC. Translated: CSAGTRQRTYEQYF.

As regards this clonotype: Likely a read error: the CDR3 ends without its conserved phenylalanine or tryptophan. The genes are TRBV28 and TRBJ1-1, with D tentatively TRBD1 (6 bases). CDR1 is MDHEN and CDR2 is SYDVKM in the germline V gene. The length of the CDR3 is 13 residues. The CDR3 region has the DNA TGTGTCAGCAGTAGAGCCGGGACAACCCTGGCTTTCTCT. This codes for CVSSRAGTTLAFS.

This clonotype was seen a single time. At one end the junction does not follow the germline gene, possibly because of a read error. The J gene is TRBJ2-2, the V gene TRBV7-8; weak D call: TRBD2 (5 bases). The germline gives CDR1 SGHVS, CDR2 FQNEAQ. The CDR3 has 13 amino acids. This chain's CDR3 is CARSVKNTGELLF. The DNA of the CDR3 is TGTGCCAGAAGTGTCAAGAACACCGGGGAGCTGTTGTTT.

The gene calls are TRBV11-3 and TRBJ2-1; a possible D gene is TRBD2 (5 bases). Per germline, CDR1 SGHNT and CDR2 YENEEA. The CDR3 has 16 amino acids. V was pared by 5 bases and J by 9 bases, with 23 bases between. The CDR3 DNA reads TGTGCCAGCAGCCTCAACCAAGTAGCGAGGCTAGGTGAGCAGTTCTTC. Protein: CASSLNQVARLGEQFF.

V gene TRBV29-1 combines with J gene TRBJ2-1, with 9 positions matching TRBD1. The CDR3 extends over 18 amino acids. The V gene end was trimmed by 5 bases and the J gene end by 7 bases; junction bases not matched to a gene: 21. Germline CDR1 reads SQVTM; CDR2 reads ANQGSEA. The CDR3 loop is CSVPGTGQISGSLNEQFF. CDR3 DNA: TGCAGCGTTCCCGGGACAGGGCAAATTAGTGGGAGCTTAAATGAGCAGTTCTTC.

In its sample, this clonotype was seen once. This may arise from a read error, as a much more abundant clone is one base away. The V and J genes are TRBV24-1 and TRBJ2-7, with D possibly matching TRBD2 (7 bases). Per germline, CDR1 KGHDR and CDR2 SFDVKD. There are 15 residues in the CDR3. DNA of the CDR3: TGTACCACCAGCGCTCGTGGCGGGGGCTCTACCGAGCAGTACTTC. Translation: CTTSARGGGSTEQYF.

This clonotype was found a few times. At one of its ends the junction is not consistent with the germline gene, which may arise from a read error. CDR3 sequence (DNA): TGTGCCAGCAGCGGGGAGGCCTATAGCAATCAGCCCCAGCATTTC. It translates to CASSGEAYSNQPQHF. The chain uses TRBV5-5 and TRBJ1-5; D remains ambiguous. This CDR3 has 15 amino acids. In germline, CDR1 is SGHKS, CDR2 YYEKEE (reference sequence).

This clonotype occurred many times. The rearrangement uses TRBV5-4 and TRBJ2-7, with D possibly being TRBD1 (5 bases). CDR1 is SGHNT and CDR2 is YYREEE in the germline V gene (reference sequence). With 2 bases removed from V and 0 bases from J, the gap between germline ends came to 9 bases. The CDR3 is 14 residues long. CDR3: CASSLTGISYEQYF. The CDR3 DNA sequence: TGTGCCAGCAGCTTAACAGGTATCTCCTACGAGCAGTACTTC.

This clonotype has ten or more counts. The J gene is TRBJ2-3, the V gene TRBV29-1; a possible D gene is TRBD2 (6 bases). The CDR3 contains 13 residues. CDR1 SQVTM and CDR2 ANQGSEA come from the germline V gene. V was cut by 5 bases and J by 2 bases, with 11 bases left in between. The CDR3 DNA sequence: TGCAGCGTTACAGGAGGGTTCACAGATACGCAGTATTTT. Its translation: CSVTGGFTDTQYF.

In this sample, this clonotype is medium-sized. This chain joins TRBV5-1 and TRBJ2-5; tentative D call: TRBD1 (5 bases). Germline CDR1 is SGHRS and CDR2 is YFSETQ. The V end lost 0 bases, the J end lost 5 bases, and 14 bases lay between the germline ends. The CDR3 runs 15 residues. The CDR3 loop reads CASSLEDSRSETQYF. The CDR3 DNA reads as TGCGCCAGCAGCTTGGAAGACAGCCGGTCGGAGACCCAGTACTTC.

Remarks on this clonotype: Sequence at one end of the junction differs from germline and may be a read error. CDR3 sequence reads: CASSRGTGDMSDTQYF. CDR3 in DNA: TGCGCCAGTAGCCGAGGGACAGGGGACATGTCAGATACGCAGTATTTT. J is TRBJ2-3 and V is TRBV4-1; 10 bases agree with TRBD1. The CDR3 length is 16 residues. Per germline, CDR1 MGHRA and CDR2 YSYEKL.

The genes are TRBV7-2 and TRBJ1-5; D not certain. The V gene's germline CDR1 is SGHTA and CDR2 FQGNSA. CDR3 length: 13 residues. Trimming pared 5 bases from V and 3 bases from J, leaving 8 bases between. The CDR3 nucleotides are TGTGCCAGCAGCCCGACGGTCAATCAGCCCCAGCATTTT. Its translation is CASSPTVNQPQHF.

With regard to this clonotype: Given a much more abundant clone one base away, this may be a read error. This chain links TRBV20-1 with TRBJ2-3, with 10 bases lining up with TRBD2. Trimming removed 3 bases from V and 6 bases from J; junction bases left unmatched: 12. The CDR3 has 16 residues. Germline V lookup: CDR1 DFQATT, CDR2 SNEGSKA (reference sequence). CDR3 loop: CSASESRTSGSDTQYF. The CDR3 DNA is TGCAGTGCTAGTGAAAGCAGGACTAGCGGTTCCGATACGCAGTATTTT.

In the case of this clonotype: Compared with germline, one end of the junction differs, possibly owing to a read error. CDR3: CVSSVPGSQSQPQHF. The CDR3 coding sequence is TGTGTCAGCAGCGTCCCGGGATCCCAGAGCCAGCCCCAGCATTTT. This chain connects TRBV28 to TRBJ1-5; no clear D gene. This CDR3 comprises 15 residues. Germline CDR1 and CDR2: MDHEN and SYDVKM.

As concerns this clonotype: A much larger clone sits a single nucleotide away, making a read error possible. The chain uses TRBV2 and TRBJ1-5, with no clear D. CDR3 length: 13 residues. V was shortened by 8 bases and J by 4 bases, with 12 bases between the two germline ends. In germline, CDR1 is SNHLY, CDR2 FYNNEI. CDR3 DNA sequence: TGTGCCAGCTCAGGCAGTCCGAATCAGCCCCAGCATTTT. Translated: CASSGSPNQPQHF.

A remark on this clonotype: In this CDR3 the conserved last residue, phenylalanine or tryptophan, is missing, so a read error is likely. DNA for the CDR3: TGCGCCAGCAGCCAAGGCCTTTATACTGAAGCTTTCTCT. It yields the protein CASSQGLYTEAFS. The rearrangement uses TRBV4-1 and TRBJ1-1, with unresolved D. The germline V gene encodes CDR1 MGHRA and CDR2 YSYEKL. V was cut by 1 base and J by 5 bases, with 8 bases left in between. The CDR3 is made up of 13 amino acids.

Worth noting for this clonotype: At one end, the junction sequence differs from germline, possibly due to a read error. The chain combines TRBV20-1 with TRBJ1-5; 7 bases map to TRBD1. CDR1 is DFQATT, CDR2 SNEGSKA, per germline (reference sequence). CDR3 length equals 16 residues. CDR3 sequence reads: CSARDDREYSNQPQHF. In DNA, the CDR3 is TGCAGTGCTAGAGATGACAGGGAATATAGCAATCAGCCCCAACATTTT.

As to this clonotype: One end of the junction is discordant with germline, which a read error may explain. The chain recombines TRBV28 with TRBJ2-3, with D possibly matching TRBD2 (6 bases). Germline CDR1 MDHEN, CDR2 SYDVKM. There are 15 residues in the CDR3. This CDR3 is CASSLLSGLTDTQYF. CDR3 nucleotide sequence: TGTGCCAGTAGTTTACTTAGCGGCCTCACAGATACGCAGTATTTT.

This clonotype has ten or more counts. The chain has TRBV12-3 or TRBV12-4 and TRBJ2-7; tentatively, D is TRBD1 (5 bases). The V gene lost 6 bases and the J gene lost 0 bases, with 12 bases spanning the gap. The CDR3 contains 14 residues. CDR3 sequence: CASRTGHSSYEQYF. For the CDR3, the DNA is TGTGCCAGCAGGACCGGACACAGCTCCTACGAGCAGTACTTC.

This clonotype was counted ten times or more. The V and J genes are TRBV18 and TRBJ1-5; TRBD1 is a possible D gene (5 bases). Trimming cost V 5 bases and J 5 bases, with 10 bases left between them. There are 13 residues in the CDR3. Germline-derived CDR1 and CDR2 are KGHSH and LQKENI. For the CDR3, the DNA is TGTGCCAGCTCAGGGGGGAAGGATCAGCCCCAGCATTTT. Translating it yields CASSGGKDQPQHF.

This chain uses TRBV4-2 with TRBJ2-1; the D call may be TRBD1 or TRBD2 (7 bases each). CDR3 length: 14 amino acids. The germline gives CDR1 LGHNA, CDR2 YNFKEQ. The CDR3: CDISGTVSYNEQFF. DNA for the CDR3: TGTGACATCAGCGGGACAGTAAGCTACAATGAGCAGTTCTTC.

Of note for this clonotype: The missing conserved phenylalanine or tryptophan at the end of this CDR3 makes a read error likely. The chain is built from TRBV7-8 and TRBJ2-3, with D unclear. This CDR3 is 14 amino acids long. Germline CDR1 SGHVS, CDR2 FQNEAQ. The CDR3 nucleotides read TGTGCCAGTAGCTTAGGAACTGGCACAGATACGCAGTATCTT. This gives the protein CASSLGTGTDTQYL.